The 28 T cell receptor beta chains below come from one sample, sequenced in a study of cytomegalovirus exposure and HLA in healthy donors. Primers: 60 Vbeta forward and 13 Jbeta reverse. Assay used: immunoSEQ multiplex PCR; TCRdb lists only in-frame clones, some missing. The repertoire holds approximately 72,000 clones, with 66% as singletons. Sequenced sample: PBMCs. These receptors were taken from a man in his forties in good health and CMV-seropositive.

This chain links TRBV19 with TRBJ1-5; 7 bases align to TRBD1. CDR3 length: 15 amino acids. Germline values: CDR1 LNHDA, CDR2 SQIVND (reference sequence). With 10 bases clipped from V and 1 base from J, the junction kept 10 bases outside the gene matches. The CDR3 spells CATSRQGGSNQPQHF. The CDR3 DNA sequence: TGTGCCACTTCCCGACAGGGTGGGAGCAATCAGCCCCAGCATTTT.

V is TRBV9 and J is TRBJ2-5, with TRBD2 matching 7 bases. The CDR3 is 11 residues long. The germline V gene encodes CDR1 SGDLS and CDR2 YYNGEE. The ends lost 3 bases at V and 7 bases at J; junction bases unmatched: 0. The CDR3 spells CASSGEGTQYF. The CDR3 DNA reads TGTGCCAGCAGCGGGGAGGGGACCCAGTACTTC.

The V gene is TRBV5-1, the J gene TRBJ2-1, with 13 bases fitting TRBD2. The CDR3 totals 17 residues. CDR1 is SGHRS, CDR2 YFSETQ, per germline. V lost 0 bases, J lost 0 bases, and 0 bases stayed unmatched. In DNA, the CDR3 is TGCGCCAGCAGCTTGGGGACTAGCGGGAGCTCCTACAATGAGCAGTTCTTC. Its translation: CASSLGTSGSSYNEQFF.

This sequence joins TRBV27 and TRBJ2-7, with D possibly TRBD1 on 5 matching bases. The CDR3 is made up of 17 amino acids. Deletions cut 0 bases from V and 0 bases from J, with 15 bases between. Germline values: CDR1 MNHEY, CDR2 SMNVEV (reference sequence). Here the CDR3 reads CASSLSILTASSYEQYF. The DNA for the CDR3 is TGTGCCAGCAGTTTATCGATATTGACAGCCAGCTCCTACGAGCAGTACTTC.

This CDR3 reads CASSADRGETGELFF. For the CDR3, the DNA is TGTGCCAGCAGTGCGGACAGGGGAGAGACCGGGGAGCTGTTTTTT. The rearrangement joins TRBV6-5 to TRBJ2-2; 9 bases fit TRBD1. CDR3 length: 15 amino acids. Germline CDR1 MNHEY, CDR2 SVGAGI. V lost 5 bases, J lost 5 bases, and 6 bases stayed unmatched.

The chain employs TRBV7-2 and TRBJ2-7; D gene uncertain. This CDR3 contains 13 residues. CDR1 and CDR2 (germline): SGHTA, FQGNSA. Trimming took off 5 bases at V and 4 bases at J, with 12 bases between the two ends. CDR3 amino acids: CASSPGHQYEQYF. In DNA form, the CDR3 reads TGTGCCAGCAGCCCGGGTCATCAGTACGAGCAGTACTTC.

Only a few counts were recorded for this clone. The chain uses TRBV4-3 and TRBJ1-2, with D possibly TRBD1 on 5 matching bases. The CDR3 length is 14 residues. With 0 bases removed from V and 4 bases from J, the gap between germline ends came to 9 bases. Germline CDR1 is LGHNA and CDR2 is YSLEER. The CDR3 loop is CASSQETGFYGYTF. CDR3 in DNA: TGCGCCAGCAGCCAAGAAACAGGTTTCTATGGCTACACCTTC.

The CDR3 nucleotides read TGTGCCAGCAGACAAGGCGGGGACACTGAAGCTTTCTTT. Amino acid sequence: CASRQGGDTEAFF. The V call is TRBV7-2, the J call TRBJ1-1; D gene unclear. V lost 6 bases and J 3 bases, leaving 11 bases between the germline ends. The CDR3 totals 13 residues. Germline V gene lookup returns CDR1 SGHTA and CDR2 FQGNSA.

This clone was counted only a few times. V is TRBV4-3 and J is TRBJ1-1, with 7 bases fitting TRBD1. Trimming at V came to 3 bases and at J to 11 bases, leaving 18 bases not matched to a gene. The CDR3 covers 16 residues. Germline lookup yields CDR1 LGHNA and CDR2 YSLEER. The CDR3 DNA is TGCGCCAGCAGCCAGCAAGCGACAGGGAGTAAACTGGATGCTTTCTTT. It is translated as CASSQQATGSKLDAFF.

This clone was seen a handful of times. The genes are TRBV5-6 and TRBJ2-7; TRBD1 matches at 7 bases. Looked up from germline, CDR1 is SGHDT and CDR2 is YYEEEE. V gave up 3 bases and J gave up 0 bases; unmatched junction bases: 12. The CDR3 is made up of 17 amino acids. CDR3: CASSSYAGTERSYEQYF. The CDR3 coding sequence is TGTGCCAGCAGCTCCTACGCCGGGACAGAGCGCTCCTACGAGCAGTACTTC.

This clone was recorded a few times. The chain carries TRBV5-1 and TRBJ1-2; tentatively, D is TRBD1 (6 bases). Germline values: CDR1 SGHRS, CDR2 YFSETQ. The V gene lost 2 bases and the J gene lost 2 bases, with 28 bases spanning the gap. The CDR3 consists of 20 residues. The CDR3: CASSLTQQGLQGDQNYGYTF. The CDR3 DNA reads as TGCGCCAGCAGCTTAACACAGCAGGGATTACAGGGAGACCAGAACTATGGCTACACCTTC.

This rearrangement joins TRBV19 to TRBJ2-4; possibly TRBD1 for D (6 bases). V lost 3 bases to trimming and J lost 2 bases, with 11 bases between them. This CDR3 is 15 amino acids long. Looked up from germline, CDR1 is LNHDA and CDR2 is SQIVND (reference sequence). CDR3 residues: CASSIGRGTKNIQYF. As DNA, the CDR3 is TGTGCCAGTAGTATCGGCAGGGGAACCAAAAACATTCAGTACTTC.

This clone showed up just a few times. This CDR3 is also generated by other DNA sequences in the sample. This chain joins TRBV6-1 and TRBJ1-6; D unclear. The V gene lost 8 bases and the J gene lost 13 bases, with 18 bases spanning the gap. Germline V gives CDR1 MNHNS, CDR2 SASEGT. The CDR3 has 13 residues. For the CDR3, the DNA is TGTGCCAGCCTCGGAAGCGGGAACTCGCCCCTCCACTTT. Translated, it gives CASLGSGNSPLHF.

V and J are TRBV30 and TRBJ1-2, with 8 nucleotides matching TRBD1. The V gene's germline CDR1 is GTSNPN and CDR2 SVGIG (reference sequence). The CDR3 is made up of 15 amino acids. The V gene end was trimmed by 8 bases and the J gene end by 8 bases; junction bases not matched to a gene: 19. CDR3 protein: CAVTGVILPPEGYTF. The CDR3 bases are TGTGCCGTGACAGGGGTTATCCTTCCCCCGGAGGGCTACACCTTC.

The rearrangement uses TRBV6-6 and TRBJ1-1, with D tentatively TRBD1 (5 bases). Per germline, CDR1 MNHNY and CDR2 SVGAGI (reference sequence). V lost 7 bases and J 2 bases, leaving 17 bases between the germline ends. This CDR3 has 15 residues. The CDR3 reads CASTNRDRRNTEAFF. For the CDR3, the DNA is TGTGCCAGCACCAACCGCGACAGAAGAAACACTGAAGCTTTCTTT.

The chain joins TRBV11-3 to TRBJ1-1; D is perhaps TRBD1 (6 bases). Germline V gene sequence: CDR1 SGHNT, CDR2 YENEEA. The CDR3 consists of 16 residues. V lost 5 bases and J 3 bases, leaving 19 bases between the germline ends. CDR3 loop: CASSPGTGYPHTEAFF. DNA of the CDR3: TGTGCCAGCAGCCCCGGCACAGGGTATCCACACACTGAAGCTTTCTTT.

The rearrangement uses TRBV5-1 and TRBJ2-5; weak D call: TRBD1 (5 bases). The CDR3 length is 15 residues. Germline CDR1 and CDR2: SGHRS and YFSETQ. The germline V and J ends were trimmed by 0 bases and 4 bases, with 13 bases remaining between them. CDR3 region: CASSLASAGPETQYF. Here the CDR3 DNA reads TGCGCCAGCAGCTTGGCCAGCGCAGGGCCAGAGACCCAGTACTTC.

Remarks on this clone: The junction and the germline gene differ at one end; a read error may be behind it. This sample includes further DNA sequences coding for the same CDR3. This chain's CDR3 is CAWMQGGNSPLHF. The CDR3 DNA reads TGTGCCTGGATGCAGGGTGGTAATTCCCCCCTCCACTTT. The chain joins TRBV30 to TRBJ1-6, with D maybe TRBD1 (5 bases). CDR3 length equals 13 residues. Germline-derived CDR1 and CDR2 are GTSNPN and SVGIG (reference sequence).

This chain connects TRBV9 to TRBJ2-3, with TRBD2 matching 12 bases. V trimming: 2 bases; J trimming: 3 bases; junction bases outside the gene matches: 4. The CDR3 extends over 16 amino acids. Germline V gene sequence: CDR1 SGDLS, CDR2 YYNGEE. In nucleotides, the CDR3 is TGTGCCAGCAGCGTTGCCCTAGCGGGGGGGACAGATACGCAGTATTTT. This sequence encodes CASSVALAGGTDTQYF.

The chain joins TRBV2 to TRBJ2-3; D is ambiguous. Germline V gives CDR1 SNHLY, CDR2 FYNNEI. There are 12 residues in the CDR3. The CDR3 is CASGVYTDTQYF. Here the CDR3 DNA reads TGTGCTTCGGGTGTGTACACAGATACGCAGTATTTT.

DNA of the CDR3: TGTGCCAGCAGTTTCTACTGGACTAGCGGGGGCCAAAGGAGCTCCTACAATGAGCAGTTCTTC. Translating it yields CASSFYWTSGGQRSSYNEQFF. V gene TRBV28 combines with J gene TRBJ2-1, with 13 nucleotides matching TRBD2. Per the germline V gene, CDR1 is MDHEN and CDR2 is SYDVKM. The CDR3 extends over 21 amino acids. J was trimmed by 0 bases and V by 3 bases; bases with no gene match: 14.

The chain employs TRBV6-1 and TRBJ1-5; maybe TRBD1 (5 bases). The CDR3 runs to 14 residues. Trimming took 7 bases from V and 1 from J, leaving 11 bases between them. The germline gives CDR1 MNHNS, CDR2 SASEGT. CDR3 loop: CASMTGVSNQPQHF. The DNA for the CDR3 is TGTGCCAGCATGACGGGGGTAAGCAATCAGCCCCAGCATTTT.

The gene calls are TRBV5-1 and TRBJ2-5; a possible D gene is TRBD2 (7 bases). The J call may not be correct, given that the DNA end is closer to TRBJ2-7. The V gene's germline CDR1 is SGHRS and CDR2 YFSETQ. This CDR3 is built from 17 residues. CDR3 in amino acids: CASSSSAGAGVSYEQYF. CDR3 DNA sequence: TGCGCCAGCAGCTCCTCCGCGGGGGCAGGTGTCTCCTACGAGCAGTACTTC.

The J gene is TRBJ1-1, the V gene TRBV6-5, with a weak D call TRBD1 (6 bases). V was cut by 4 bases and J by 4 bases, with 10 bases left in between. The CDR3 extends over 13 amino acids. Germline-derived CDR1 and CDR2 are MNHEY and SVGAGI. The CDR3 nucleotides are TGTGCCAGCAGTTTACGACAGGTCACTGAAGCTTTCTTT. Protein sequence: CASSLRQVTEAFF.

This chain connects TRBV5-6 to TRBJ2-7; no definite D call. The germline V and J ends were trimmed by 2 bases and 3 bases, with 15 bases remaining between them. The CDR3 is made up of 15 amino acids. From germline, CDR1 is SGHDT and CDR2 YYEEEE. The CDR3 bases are TGTGCCAGCAGCTTACTCGCGGCTCCTAGCTACGAGCAGTACTTC. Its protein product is CASSLLAAPSYEQYF. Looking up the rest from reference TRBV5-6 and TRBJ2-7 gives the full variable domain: DAGVTQSPTHLIKTRGQQVTLRCSPKSGHDTVSWYQQALGQGPQFIFQYYEEEERQRGNFPDRFSGHQFPNYSSELNVNALLLGDSALYLCASSLLAAPSYEQYFGPGTRLTVT.

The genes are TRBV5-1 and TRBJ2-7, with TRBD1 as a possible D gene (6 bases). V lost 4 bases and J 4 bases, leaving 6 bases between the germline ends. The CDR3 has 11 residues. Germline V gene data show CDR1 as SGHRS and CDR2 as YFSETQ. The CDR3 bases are TGCGCCAGCAGCGGACAGTACGAGCAGTACTTC. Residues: CASSGQYEQYF. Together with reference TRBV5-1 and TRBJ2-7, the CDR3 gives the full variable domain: KAGVTQTPRYLIKTRGQQVTLSCSPISGHRSVSWYQQTPGQGLQFLFEYFSETQRNKGNFPGRFSGRQFSNSRSEMNVSTLELGDSALYLCASSGQYEQYFGPGTRLTVT.

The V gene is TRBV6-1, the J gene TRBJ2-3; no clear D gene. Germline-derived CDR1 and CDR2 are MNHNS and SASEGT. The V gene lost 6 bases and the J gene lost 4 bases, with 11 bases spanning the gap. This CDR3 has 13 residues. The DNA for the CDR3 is TGTGCCAGCAGCCCCTTCCCAGCAGATACGCAGTATTTT. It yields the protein CASSPFPADTQYF.

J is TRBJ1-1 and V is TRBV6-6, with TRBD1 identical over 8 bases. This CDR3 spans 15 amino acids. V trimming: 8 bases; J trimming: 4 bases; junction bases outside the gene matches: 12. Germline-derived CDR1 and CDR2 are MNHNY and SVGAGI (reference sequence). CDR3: CASLLPRQGSTEAFF. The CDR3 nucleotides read TGTGCCAGCCTACTTCCCAGACAGGGGAGCACTGAAGCTTTCTTT.